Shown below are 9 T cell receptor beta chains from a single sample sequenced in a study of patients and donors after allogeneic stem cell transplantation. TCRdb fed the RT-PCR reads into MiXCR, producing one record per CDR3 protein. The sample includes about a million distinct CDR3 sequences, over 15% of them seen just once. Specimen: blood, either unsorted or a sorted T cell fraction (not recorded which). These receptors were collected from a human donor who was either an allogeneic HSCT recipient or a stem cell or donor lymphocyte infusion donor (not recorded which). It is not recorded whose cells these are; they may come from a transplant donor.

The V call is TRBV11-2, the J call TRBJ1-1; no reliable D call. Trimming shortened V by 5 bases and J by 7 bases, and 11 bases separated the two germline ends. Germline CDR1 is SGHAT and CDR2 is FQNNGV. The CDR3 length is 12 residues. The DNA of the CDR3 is TGTGCCAGCAGCCGAACACAGATTGAAGCTTTCTTT. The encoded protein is CASSRTQIEAFF.

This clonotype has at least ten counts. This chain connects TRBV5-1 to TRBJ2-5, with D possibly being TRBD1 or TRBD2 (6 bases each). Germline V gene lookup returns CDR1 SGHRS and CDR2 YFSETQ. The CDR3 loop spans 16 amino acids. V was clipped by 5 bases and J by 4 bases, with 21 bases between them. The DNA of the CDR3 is TGCGCCAGCAGTCGGGACATGCTAACCGGGAGAGAGACCCAGTACTTC. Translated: CASSRDMLTGRETQYF.

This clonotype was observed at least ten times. The DNA for the CDR3 is TGCGCCAGCAGCTTGGCGGGGTACCAAGAGACCCAGTACTTC. Encoded protein: CASSLAGYQETQYF. V and J are TRBV5-1 and TRBJ2-5, with D possibly TRBD2 on 5 matching bases. The CDR3 runs 14 residues. The V and J ends lost 0 bases and 0 bases respectively, with 6 bases between them. Germline values: CDR1 SGHRS, CDR2 YFSETQ.

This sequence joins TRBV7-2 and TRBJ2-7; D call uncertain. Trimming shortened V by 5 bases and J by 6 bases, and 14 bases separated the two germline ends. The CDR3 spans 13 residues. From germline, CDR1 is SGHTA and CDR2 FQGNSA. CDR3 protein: CASSIDPMGEQYF. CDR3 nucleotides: TGTGCCAGCAGCATTGACCCGATGGGCGAGCAGTACTTC. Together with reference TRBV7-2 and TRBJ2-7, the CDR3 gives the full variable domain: GAGVSQSPSNKVTEKGKDVELRCDPISGHTALYWYRQSLGQGLEFLIYFQGNSAPDKSGLPSDRFSAERTGGSVSTLTIQRTQQEDSAVYLCASSIDPMGEQYFGPGTRLTVT.

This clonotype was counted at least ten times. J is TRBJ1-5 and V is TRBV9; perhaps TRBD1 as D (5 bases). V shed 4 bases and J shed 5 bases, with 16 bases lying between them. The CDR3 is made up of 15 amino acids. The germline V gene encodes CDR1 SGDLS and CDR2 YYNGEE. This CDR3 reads CASSPRAGGHQPQHF. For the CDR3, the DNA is TGTGCCAGCAGCCCCAGGGCGGGAGGTCATCAGCCCCAGCATTTT. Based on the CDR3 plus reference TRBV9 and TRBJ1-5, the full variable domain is DSGVTQTPKHLITATGQRVTLRCSPRSGDLSVYWYQQSLDQGLQFLIQYYNGEERAKGNILERFSAQQFPDLHSELNLSSLELGDSALYFCASSPRAGGHQPQHFGDGTRLSIL.

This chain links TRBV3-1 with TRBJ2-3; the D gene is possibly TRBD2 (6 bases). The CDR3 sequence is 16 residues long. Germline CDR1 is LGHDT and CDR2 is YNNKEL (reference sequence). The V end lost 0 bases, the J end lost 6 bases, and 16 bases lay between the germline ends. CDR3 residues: CASSQDGGSFSDTQYF. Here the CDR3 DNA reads TGTGCCAGCAGCCAAGACGGGGGTAGCTTTTCCGATACGCAGTATTTT.

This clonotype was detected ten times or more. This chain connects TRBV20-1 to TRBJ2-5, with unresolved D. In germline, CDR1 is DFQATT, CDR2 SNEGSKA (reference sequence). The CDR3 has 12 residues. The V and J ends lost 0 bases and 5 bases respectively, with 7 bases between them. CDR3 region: CSARDPRETQYF. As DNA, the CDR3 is TGCAGTGCTAGAGACCCTCGGGAGACCCAGTACTTC.

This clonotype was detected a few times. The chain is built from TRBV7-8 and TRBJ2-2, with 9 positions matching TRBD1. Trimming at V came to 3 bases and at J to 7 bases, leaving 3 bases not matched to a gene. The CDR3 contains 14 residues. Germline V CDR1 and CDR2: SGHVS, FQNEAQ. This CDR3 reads CASSFGQGYGELFF. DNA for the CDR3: TGTGCCAGCAGCTTCGGACAGGGGTACGGGGAGCTGTTTTTT.

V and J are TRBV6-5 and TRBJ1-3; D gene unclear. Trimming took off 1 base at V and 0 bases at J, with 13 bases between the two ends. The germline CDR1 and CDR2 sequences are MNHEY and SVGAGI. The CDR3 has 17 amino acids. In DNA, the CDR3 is TGTGCCAGCAGTTACTTTCACGGGGATAGCTCTGGAAACACCATATATTTT. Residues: CASSYFHGDSSGNTIYF.